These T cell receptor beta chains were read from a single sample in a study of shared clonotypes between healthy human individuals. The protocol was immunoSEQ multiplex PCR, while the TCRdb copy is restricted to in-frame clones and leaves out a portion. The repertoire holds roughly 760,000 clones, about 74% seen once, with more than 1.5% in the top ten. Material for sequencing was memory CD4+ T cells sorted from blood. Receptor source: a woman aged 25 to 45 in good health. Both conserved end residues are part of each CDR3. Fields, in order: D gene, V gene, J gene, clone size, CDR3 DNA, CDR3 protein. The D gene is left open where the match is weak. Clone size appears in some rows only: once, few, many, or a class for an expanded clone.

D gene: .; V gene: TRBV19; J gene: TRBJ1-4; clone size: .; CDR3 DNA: TGTGCCAGTACTTGGGCGGTTGATAATGAAAAACTGTTTTTT; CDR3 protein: CASTWAVDNEKLFF
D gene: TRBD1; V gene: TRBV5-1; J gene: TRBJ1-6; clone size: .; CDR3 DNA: TGCGCCAGCAGCTTGGCTACCGGGACAGGCGATTCACCCCTCCACTTT; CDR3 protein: CASSLATGTGDSPLHF
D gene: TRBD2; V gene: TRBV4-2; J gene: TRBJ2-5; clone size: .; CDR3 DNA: TGTGCCAGCAGCCCAGCTTTAAGGCGGGAGAGAGAGACCCAGTACTTC; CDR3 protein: CASSPALRRERETQYF
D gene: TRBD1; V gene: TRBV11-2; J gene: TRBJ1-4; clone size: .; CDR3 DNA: TGTGCCAGCAGCTCCGGGACAGGGAATGAAAAACTGTTTTTT; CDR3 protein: CASSSGTGNEKLFF
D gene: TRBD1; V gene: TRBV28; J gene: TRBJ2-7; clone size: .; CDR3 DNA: TGTGCCAGCAGTCCCGGACAGGGCTACGAGCAGTACTTC; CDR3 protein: CASSPGQGYEQYF
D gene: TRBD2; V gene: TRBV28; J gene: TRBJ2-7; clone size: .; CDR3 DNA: TGTGCCAGCACCCGGGCTAGCGGGAGATATGAGGAGCAGTACTTC; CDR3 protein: CASTRASGRYEEQYF
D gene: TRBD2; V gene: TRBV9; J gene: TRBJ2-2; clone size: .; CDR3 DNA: TGTGCCAGCAGCGTAGGTTCTAGCGGGAACACCGGGGAGCTGTTTTTT; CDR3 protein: CASSVGSSGNTGELFF
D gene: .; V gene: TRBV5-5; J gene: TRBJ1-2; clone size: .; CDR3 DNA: TGTGCCAGCAGCTTGGACAGGGAGAGGCTGGGCTACACCTTC; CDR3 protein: CASSLDRERLGYTF
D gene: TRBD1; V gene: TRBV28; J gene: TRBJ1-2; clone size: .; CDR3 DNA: TGTGCCAGCTACAGGGGGTTCAGGATGCAAAGCTACACCTTC; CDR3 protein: CASYRGFRMQSYTF
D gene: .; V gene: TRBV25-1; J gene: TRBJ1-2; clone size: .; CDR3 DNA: TGTGCCAGCAGTGGGGTTCTGGGGGCTGGCTACACCTTC; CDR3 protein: CASSGVLGAGYTF
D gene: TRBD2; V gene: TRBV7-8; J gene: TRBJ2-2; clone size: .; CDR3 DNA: TGTGCCAGCAGCTTATTCCCCAAGCTGGCTAGCGGGAACACCGGGGAGCTGTTTTTT; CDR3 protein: CASSLFPKLASGNTGELFF
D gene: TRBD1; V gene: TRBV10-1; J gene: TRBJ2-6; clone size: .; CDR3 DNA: TGCGCCAGCAGTGACCCGGGACAGGTAAGCTCTGGGGCCAACGTCCTGACTTTC; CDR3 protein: CASSDPGQVSSGANVLTF
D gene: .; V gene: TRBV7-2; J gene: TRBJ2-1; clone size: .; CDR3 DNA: TGTGCCAGCAGCTTAGTAATACAGCTCAATGAGCAGTTCTTC; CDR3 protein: CASSLVIQLNEQFF
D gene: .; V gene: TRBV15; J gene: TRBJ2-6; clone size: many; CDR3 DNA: TGTGCCACCAGCTCGGGGGCTCTCTCTTTCTCTGGGGCCAACGTCCTGACTTTC; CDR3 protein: CATSSGALSFSGANVLTF
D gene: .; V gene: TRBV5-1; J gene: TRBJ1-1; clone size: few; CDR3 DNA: TGCGCCAGCAGCTTGAACTTATTCAACACTGAAGCTTTCTTT; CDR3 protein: CASSLNLFNTEAFF
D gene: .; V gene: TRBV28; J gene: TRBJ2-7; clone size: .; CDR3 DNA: TGTGCCAGCTTGACCGCCGGGCCAGCCTACGAGCAGTACTTC; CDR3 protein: CASLTAGPAYEQYF
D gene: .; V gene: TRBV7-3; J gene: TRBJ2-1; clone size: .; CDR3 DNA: TGTGCCAGCAGCCACTACACAATCAATGAGCAGTTCTTC; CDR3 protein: CASSHYTINEQFF
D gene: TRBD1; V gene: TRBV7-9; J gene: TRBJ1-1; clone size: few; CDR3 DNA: TGTGCCAGCAGCATCGGACAGGCGAACACTGAAGCTTTCTTT; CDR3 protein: CASSIGQANTEAFF
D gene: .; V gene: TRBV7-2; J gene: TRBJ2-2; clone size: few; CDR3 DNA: TGTGCCAGCAGCTGGAGACTAGCCGGGGAGCTGTTTTTT; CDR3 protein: CASSWRLAGELFF
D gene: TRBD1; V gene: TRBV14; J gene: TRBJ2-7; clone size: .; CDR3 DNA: TGTGCCAGCAGCTTAACCGGGACAGGGGGCTTCGAGCAGTACTTC; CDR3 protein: CASSLTGTGGFEQYF